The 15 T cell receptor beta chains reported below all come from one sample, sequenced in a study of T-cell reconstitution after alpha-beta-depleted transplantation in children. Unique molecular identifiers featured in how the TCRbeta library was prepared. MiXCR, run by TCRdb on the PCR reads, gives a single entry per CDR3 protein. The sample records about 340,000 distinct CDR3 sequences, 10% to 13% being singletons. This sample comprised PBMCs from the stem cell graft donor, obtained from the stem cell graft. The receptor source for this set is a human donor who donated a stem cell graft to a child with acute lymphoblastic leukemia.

In DNA, the CDR3 is TGTGCCAGCAGTGACGCCGGACCTGGGACTGCCTACACCTTC. It yields the protein CASSDAGPGTAYTF. The V gene is TRBV12-3 or TRBV12-4, the J gene TRBJ1-2, with a possible D match to TRBD1 (5 bases). The V gene lost 5 bases and the J gene lost 10 bases, with 20 bases spanning the gap. This CDR3 region has 14 residues.

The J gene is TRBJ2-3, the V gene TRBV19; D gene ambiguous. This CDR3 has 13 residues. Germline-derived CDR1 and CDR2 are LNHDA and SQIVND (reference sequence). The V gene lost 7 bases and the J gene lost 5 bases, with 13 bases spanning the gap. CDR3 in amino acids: CASKAALEDTQYF. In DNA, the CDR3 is TGTGCCAGTAAGGCAGCGCTGGAAGATACGCAGTATTTT.

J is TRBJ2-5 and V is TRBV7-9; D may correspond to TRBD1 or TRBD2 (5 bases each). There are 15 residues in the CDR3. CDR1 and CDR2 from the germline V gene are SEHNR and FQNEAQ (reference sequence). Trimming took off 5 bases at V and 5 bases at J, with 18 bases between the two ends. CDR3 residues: CASSPRAGTMETQYF. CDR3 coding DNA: TGTGCCAGCAGCCCCCGGGCAGGGACGATGGAGACCCAGTACTTC.

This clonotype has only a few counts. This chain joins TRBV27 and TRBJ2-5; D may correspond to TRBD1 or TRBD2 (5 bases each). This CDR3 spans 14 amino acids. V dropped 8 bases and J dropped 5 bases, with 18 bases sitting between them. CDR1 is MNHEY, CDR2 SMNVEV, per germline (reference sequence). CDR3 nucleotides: TGTGCCAGCGGAAACGGGGCGGGCTGGGAGACCCAGTACTTC. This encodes CASGNGAGWETQYF.

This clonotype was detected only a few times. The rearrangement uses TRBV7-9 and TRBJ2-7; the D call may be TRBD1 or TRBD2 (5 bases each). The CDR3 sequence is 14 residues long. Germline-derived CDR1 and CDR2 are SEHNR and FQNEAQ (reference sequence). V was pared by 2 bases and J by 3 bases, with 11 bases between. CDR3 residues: CASSLSRDGYEQYF. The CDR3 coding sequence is TGTGCCAGCAGCTTAAGCAGGGACGGCTACGAGCAGTACTTC.

CDR3 in amino acids: CASSDIGGTYEQYF. The CDR3 nucleotides are TGCGCCAGCAGTGACATCGGGGGGACCTACGAGCAGTACTTC. V usage is TRBV10-2 and J usage is TRBJ2-7; 7 nucleotides line up with TRBD2. This CDR3 comprises 14 residues. Germline trimming cut 3 bases from V and 2 bases from J; bases unmatched to any gene: 4. Germline loops: CDR1 WSHSY, CDR2 SAAADI.

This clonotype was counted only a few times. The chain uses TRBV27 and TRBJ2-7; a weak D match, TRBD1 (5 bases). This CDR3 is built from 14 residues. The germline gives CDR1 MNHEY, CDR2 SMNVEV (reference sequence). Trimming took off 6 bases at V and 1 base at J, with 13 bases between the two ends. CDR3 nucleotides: TGTGCCAGCAGGCGACAGCAACGATCCTACGAGCAGTACTTC. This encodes CASRRQQRSYEQYF.

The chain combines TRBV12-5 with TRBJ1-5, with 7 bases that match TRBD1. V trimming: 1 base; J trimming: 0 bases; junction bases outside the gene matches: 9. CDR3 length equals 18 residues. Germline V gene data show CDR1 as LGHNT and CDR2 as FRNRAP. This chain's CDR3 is CASGLGGQTRYSNQPQHF. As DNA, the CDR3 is TGTGCTAGTGGTTTGGGGGGACAGACCCGTTATAGCAATCAGCCCCAGCATTTT.

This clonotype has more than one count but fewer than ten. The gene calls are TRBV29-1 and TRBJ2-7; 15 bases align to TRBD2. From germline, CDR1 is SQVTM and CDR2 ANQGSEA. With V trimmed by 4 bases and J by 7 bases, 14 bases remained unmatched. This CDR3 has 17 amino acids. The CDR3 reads CSVVTPRTSGRAREQYF. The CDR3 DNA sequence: TGCAGCGTTGTGACTCCCCGGACTAGCGGGAGGGCCAGGGAGCAGTACTTC.

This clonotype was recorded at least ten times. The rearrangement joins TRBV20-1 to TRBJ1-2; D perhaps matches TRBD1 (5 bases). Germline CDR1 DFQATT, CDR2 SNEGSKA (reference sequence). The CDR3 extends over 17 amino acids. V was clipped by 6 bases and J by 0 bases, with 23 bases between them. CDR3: CSAEEGRWARANYGYTF. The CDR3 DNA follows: TGCAGTGCCGAAGAGGGGCGTTGGGCCAGAGCTAACTATGGCTACACCTTC.

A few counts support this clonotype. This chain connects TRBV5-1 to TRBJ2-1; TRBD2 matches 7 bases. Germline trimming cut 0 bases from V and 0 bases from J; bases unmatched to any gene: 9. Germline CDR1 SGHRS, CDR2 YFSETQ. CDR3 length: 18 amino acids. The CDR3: CASSLGLAFQSSYNEQFF. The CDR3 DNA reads TGCGCCAGCAGCTTGGGACTAGCATTCCAAAGCTCCTACAATGAGCAGTTCTTC.

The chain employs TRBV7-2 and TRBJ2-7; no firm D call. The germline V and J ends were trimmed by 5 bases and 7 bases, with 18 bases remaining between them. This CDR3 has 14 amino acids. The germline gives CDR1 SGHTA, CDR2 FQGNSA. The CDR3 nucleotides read TGTGCCAGCAGCCCCTCCCGGTGGCCATGGGAGCAGTACTTC. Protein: CASSPSRWPWEQYF.

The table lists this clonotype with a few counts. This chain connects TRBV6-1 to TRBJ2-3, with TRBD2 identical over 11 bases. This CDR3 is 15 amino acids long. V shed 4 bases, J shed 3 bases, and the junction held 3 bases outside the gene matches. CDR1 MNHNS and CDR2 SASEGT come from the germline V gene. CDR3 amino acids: CASSATSGSTDTQYF. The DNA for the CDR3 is TGTGCCAGCAGTGCAACTAGCGGGAGTACAGATACGCAGTATTTT.

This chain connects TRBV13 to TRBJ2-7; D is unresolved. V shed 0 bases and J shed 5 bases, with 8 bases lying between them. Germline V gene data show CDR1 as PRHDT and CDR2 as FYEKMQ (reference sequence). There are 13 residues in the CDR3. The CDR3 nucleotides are TGTGCCAGCAGCTTAGGGCAGGTGGACGAGCAGTACTTC. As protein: CASSLGQVDEQYF.

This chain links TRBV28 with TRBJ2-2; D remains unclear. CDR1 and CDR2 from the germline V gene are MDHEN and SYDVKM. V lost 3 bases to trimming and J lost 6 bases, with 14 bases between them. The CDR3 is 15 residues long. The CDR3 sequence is CASSFGPKASGELFF. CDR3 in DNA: TGTGCCAGCAGTTTTGGGCCAAAGGCATCCGGGGAGCTGTTTTTT.